These 10 T cell receptor beta chains were sequenced from one sample in a study of blood T cell repertoires in COVID-19. Sequencing used immunoSEQ multiplex PCR; TCRdb keeps in-frame clones, though not all of them. The sample shows around 100,000 clones, 87% of them seen only once. The sample was peripheral blood. The receptors derive from a human donor in a cohort sampled during active COVID-19.

The rearrangement joins TRBV12-3 or TRBV12-4 to TRBJ2-5; 7 bases fit TRBD1. The CDR3 is 13 amino acids. V trimming: 2 bases; J trimming: 7 bases; junction bases outside the gene matches: 4. The CDR3 loop reads CASSLRDSGTQYF. In nucleotides, the CDR3 is TGTGCCAGCAGTTTAAGGGACAGCGGGACCCAGTACTTC.

The V and J genes are TRBV12-3 or TRBV12-4 and TRBJ1-1; possibly TRBD1 for D (5 bases). The CDR3 sequence is 13 residues long. The V gene lost 5 bases and the J gene lost 8 bases, with 15 bases spanning the gap. CDR3 in amino acids: CASSPGRAGEAFF. CDR3 nucleotides: TGTGCCAGCAGTCCGGGACGCGCGGGAGAAGCTTTCTTT.

This chain connects TRBV10-3 to TRBJ2-1; no reliable D call. V shed 6 bases and J shed 10 bases, with 19 bases lying between them. The V gene's germline CDR1 is ENHRY and CDR2 SYGVKD. CDR3 length: 14 amino acids. CDR3 DNA: TGTGCCATCAGCCCGGAAAGCGCCTCAGTAGAGCAGTTCTTC. Translated: CAISPESASVEQFF.

This chain uses TRBV7-2 with TRBJ2-1; 11 nucleotides agree with TRBD2. The trim removed 6 bases at V and 5 bases at J, leaving 9 bases unmatched. The CDR3 consists of 16 residues. CDR1 and CDR2 (germline): SGHTA, FQGNSA. The CDR3 nucleotides read TGTGCCAGCAGGGAAGTACTAGCGGGAGACAACAATGAGCAGTTCTTC. Translation gives CASREVLAGDNNEQFF.

For this clone: Other DNA variants within this sample encode the same CDR3. This rearrangement joins TRBV4-1 to TRBJ2-7; 9 nucleotides line up with TRBD1. Germline trimming cut 3 bases from V and 3 bases from J; bases unmatched to any gene: 3. The CDR3 spans 14 residues. Germline CDR1 is MGHRA and CDR2 is YSYEKL. CDR3 nucleotide sequence: TGCGCCAGCAGCCATCCGGGACAGGGCTACGAGCAGTACTTC. Its translation: CASSHPGQGYEQYF.

The sample holds a few counts of this clone. The chain combines TRBV18 with TRBJ2-6; perhaps TRBD2 as D (6 bases). There are 16 residues in the CDR3. Germline V gene sequence: CDR1 KGHSH, CDR2 LQKENI. V gave up 0 bases and J gave up 2 bases, with 8 bases separating them. The CDR3 region is CASSPPGGAGANVLTF. As DNA, the CDR3 is TGTGCCAGCTCACCACCCGGCGGGGCTGGGGCCAACGTCCTGACTTTC.

The V call is TRBV27, the J call TRBJ1-2; D is unclear. This CDR3 contains 13 residues. The germline CDR1 and CDR2 sequences are MNHEY and SMNVEV (reference sequence). V lost 8 bases and J lost 4, with 14 bases in between. CDR3 DNA sequence: TGTGCCAGCGCTCCCGGGAGCTTCTATGGCTACACCTTC. Residues: CASAPGSFYGYTF.

The chain links TRBV5-5 to TRBJ1-1, with D hard to call. This CDR3 region has 17 residues. Deletions cut 0 bases from V and 3 bases from J, with 18 bases between. From germline, CDR1 is SGHKS and CDR2 YYEKEE (reference sequence). CDR3 DNA: TGTGCCAGCAGCTTGGCGCCGGTTCTGGTCGGGGACACTGAAGCTTTCTTT. Translated: CASSLAPVLVGDTEAFF.

The chain is built from TRBV4-2 and TRBJ2-1, with a possible D match to TRBD2 (5 bases). V shed 0 bases and J shed 3 bases, with 12 bases lying between them. The CDR3 is 16 amino acids. Germline V CDR1 and CDR2: LGHNA, YNFKEQ. The CDR3 sequence is CASSQDPTSGYNEQFF. The DNA for the CDR3 is TGTGCCAGCAGCCAAGATCCCACCAGCGGCTACAATGAGCAGTTCTTC.

The chain couples TRBV24-1 to TRBJ2-3; D is possibly TRBD1 (6 bases). Germline V gene sequence: CDR1 KGHDR, CDR2 SFDVKD. The CDR3 is made up of 17 amino acids. V lost 5 bases to trimming and J lost 6 bases, with 23 bases between them. The CDR3 loop reads CATSAAWAPTGPDTQYF. For the CDR3, the DNA is TGTGCCACCAGTGCCGCGTGGGCCCCTACAGGGCCCGATACGCAGTATTTT.